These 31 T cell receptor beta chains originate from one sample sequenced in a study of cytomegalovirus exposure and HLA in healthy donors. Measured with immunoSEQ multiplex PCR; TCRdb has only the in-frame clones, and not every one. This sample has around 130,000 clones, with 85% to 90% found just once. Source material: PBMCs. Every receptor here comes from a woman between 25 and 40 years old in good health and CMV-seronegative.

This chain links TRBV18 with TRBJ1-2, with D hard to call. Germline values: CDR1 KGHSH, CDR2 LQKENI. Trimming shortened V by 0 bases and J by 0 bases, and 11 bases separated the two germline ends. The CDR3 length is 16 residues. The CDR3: CASSPPSPSPNYGYTF. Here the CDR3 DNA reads TGTGCCAGCTCACCACCCTCCCCAAGCCCTAACTATGGCTACACCTTC. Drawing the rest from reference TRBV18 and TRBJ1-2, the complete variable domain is NAGVMQNPRHLVRRRGQEARLRCSPMKGHSHVYWYRQLPEEGLKFMVYLQKENIIDESGMPKERFSAEFPKEGPSILRIQQVVRGDSAAYFCASSPPSPSPNYGYTFGSGTRLTVV.

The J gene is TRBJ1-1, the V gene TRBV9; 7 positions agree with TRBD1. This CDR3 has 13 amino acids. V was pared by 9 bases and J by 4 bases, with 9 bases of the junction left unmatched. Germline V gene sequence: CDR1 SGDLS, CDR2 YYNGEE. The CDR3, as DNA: TGTGCCAACGACCCTGACAGGGCCACTGAAGCTTTCTTT. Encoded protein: CANDPDRATEAFF.

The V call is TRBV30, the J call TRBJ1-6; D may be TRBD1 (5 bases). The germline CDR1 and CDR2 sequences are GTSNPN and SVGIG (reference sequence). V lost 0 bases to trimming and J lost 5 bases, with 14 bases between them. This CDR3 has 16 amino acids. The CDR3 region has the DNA TGTGCCTGGAGTGTACATCGGGGGGTTAATAATTCACCCCTCCACTTT. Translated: CAWSVHRGVNNSPLHF.

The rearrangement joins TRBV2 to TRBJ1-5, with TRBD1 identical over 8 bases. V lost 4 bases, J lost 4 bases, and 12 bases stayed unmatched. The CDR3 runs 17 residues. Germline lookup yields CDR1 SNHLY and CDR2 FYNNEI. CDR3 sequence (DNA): TGTGCCAGCAGTGGCTCAGGGGGCAGAGTACGTAATCAGCCCCAGCATTTT. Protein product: CASSGSGGRVRNQPQHF.

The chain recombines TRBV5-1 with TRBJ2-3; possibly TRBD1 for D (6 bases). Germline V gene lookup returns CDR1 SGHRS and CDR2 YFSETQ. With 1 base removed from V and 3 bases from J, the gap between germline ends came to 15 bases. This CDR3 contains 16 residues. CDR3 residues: CASSLMTGRPTDTQYF. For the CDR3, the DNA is TGCGCCAGCAGCTTGATGACAGGAAGACCAACAGATACGCAGTATTTT.

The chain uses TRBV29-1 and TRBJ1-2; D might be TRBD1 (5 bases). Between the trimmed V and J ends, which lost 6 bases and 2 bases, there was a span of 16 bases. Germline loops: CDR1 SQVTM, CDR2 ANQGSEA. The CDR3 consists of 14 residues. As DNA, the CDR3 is TGCAGCGTCCCTGGACAAGGTGGGAACTATGGCTACACCTTC. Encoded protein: CSVPGQGGNYGYTF.

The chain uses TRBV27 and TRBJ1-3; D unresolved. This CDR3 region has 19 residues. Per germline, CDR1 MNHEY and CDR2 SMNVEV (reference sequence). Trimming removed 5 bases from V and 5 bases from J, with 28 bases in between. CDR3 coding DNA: TGTGCCAGCAGTCCCAGAGGGATTTTCCCAACCGACGCACGAAACACCATATATTTT. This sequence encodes CASSPRGIFPTDARNTIYF.

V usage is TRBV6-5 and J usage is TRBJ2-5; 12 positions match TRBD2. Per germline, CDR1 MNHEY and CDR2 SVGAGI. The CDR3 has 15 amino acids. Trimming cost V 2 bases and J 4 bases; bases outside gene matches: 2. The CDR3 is CASSYGLAGIETQYF. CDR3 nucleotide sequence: TGTGCCAGCAGTTACGGACTAGCGGGGATAGAGACCCAGTACTTC.

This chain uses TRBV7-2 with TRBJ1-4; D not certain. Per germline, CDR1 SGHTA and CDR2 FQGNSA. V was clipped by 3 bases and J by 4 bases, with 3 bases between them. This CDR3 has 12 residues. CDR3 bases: TGTGCCAGCAGCTTCAATAATGAAAAACTGTTTTTT. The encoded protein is CASSFNNEKLFF.

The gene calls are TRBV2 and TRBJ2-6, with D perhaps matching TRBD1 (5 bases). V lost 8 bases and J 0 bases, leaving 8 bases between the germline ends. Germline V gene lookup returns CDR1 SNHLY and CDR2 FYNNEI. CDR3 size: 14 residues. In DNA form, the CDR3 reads TGTGCCAGCGCAGGGTTCTCTGGGGCCAACGTCCTGACTTTC. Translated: CASAGFSGANVLTF.

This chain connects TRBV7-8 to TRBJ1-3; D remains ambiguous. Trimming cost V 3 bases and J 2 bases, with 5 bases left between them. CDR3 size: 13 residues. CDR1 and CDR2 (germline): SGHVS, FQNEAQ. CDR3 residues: CASSFKPGNTIYF. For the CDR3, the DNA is TGTGCCAGCAGCTTTAAGCCTGGAAACACCATATATTTT.

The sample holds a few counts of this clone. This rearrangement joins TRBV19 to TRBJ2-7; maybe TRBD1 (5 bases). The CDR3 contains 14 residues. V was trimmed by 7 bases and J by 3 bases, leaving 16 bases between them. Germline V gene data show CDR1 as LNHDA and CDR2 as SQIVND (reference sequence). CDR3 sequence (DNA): TGTGCCAGTAAAGGCAGGGCCTCCGACTACGAGCAGTACTTC. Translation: CASKGRASDYEQYF. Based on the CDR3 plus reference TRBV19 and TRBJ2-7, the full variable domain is DGGITQSPKYLFRKEGQNVTLSCEQNLNHDAMYWYRQDPGQGLRLIYYSQIVNDFQKGDIAEGYSVSREKKESFPLTVTSAQKNPTAFYLCASKGRASDYEQYFGPGTRLTVT.

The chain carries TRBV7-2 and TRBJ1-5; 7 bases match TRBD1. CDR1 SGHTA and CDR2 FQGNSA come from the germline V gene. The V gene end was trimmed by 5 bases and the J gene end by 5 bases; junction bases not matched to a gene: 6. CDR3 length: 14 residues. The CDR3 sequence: CASSPRTGYQPQHF. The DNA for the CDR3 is TGTGCCAGCAGCCCCCGGACAGGATATCAGCCCCAGCATTTT.

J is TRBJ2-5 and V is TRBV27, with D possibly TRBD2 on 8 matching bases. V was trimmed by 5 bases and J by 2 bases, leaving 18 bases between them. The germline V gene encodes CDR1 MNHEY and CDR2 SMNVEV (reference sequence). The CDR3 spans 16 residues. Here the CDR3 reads CASSREGTAPQETQYF. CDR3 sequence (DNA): TGTGCCAGCAGTCGGGAGGGGACAGCGCCACAAGAGACCCAGTACTTC.

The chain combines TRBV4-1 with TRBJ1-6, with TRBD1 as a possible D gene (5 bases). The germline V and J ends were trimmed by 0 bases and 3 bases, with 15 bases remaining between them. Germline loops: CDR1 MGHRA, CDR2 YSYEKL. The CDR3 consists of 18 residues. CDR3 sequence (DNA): TGCGCCAGCAGCCAAGATCTAGCGGGGGATATCTATAATTCACCCCTCCACTTT. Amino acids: CASSQDLAGDIYNSPLHF.

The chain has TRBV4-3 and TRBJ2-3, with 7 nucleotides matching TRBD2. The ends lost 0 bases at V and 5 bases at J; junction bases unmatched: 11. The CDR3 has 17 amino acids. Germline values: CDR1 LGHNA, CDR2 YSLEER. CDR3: CASSQDMERGVVDTQYF. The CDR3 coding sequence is TGCGCCAGCAGCCAAGATATGGAGCGGGGTGTGGTAGATACGCAGTATTTT.

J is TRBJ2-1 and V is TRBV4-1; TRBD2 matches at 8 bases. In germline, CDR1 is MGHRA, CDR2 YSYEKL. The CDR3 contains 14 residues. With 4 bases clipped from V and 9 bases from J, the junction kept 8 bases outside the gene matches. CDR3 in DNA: TGCGCCAGCAGCCCCGGGACTAGGAACGGTGAGCAGTTCTTC. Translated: CASSPGTRNGEQFF.

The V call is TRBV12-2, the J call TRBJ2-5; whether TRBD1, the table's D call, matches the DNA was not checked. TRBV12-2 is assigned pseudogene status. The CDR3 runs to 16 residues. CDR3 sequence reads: CASRLGGQGAGETQYF. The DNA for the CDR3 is TGTGCAAGTCGCTTAGGTGGGCAGGGGGCTGGGGAGACCCAGTACTTC.

The CDR3 DNA sequence: TGTGCCAGCAGCTTAGGGAGCGGGGGGCTTCGGAATGAGCAGTTCTTC. Its protein product is CASSLGSGGLRNEQFF. The rearrangement links TRBV7-2 to TRBJ2-1; the match to TRBD2 covers 9 bases. CDR3 length equals 16 residues. The V segment lost 1 base and the J segment 7 bases; nucleotides outside the gene matches: 8. Germline V gives CDR1 SGHTA, CDR2 FQGNSA.

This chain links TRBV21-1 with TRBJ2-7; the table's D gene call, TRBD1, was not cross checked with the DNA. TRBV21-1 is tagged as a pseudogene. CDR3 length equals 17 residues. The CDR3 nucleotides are TGTGCCAGCACCCCGAACCGGATCAGGTTACACCTATACGAGCAGTACTTC. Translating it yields CASTPNRIRLHLYEQYF.

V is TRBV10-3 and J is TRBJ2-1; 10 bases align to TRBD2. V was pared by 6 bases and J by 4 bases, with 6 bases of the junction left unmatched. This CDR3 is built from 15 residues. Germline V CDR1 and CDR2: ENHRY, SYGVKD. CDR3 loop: CAIRGSGGEYNEQFF. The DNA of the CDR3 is TGTGCCATCAGGGGAAGCGGGGGGGAGTACAATGAGCAGTTCTTC.

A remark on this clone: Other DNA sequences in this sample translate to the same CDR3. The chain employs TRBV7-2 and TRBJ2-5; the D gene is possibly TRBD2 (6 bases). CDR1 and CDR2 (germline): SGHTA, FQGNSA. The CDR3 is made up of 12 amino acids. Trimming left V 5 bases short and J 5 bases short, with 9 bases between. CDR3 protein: CASSLRGETQYF. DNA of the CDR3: TGTGCCAGCAGCCTCCGGGGGGAGACCCAGTACTTC.

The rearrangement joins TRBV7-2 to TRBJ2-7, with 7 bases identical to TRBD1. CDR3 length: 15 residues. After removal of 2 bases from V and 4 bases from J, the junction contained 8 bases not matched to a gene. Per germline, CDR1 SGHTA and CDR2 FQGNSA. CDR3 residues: CASSLMEPGQYEQYF. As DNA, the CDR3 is TGTGCCAGCAGCTTAATGGAACCGGGACAGTACGAGCAGTACTTC. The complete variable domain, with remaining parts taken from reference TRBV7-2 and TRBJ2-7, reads GAGVSQSPSNKVTEKGKDVELRCDPISGHTALYWYRQSLGQGLEFLIYFQGNSAPDKSGLPSDRFSAERTGGSVSTLTIQRTQQEDSAVYLCASSLMEPGQYEQYFGPGTRLTVT.

In DNA form, the CDR3 reads TGTGCCAGCAGCTTGGTGCGGGGGACCGGGGAGCTGTTTTTT. Translated: CASSLVRGTGELFF. The chain employs TRBV5-4 and TRBJ2-2; TRBD2 matches 7 bases. Germline CDR1 SGHNT, CDR2 YYREEE (reference sequence). Trimming cost V 0 bases and J 5 bases; bases outside gene matches: 1. This CDR3 is 14 amino acids long.

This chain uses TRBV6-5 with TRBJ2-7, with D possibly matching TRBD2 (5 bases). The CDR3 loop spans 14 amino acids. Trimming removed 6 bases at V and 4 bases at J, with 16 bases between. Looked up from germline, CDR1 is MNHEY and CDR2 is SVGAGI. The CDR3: CASRIGPGYYEQYF. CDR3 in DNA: TGTGCCAGCAGGATTGGCCCGGGGTATTACGAGCAGTACTTC.

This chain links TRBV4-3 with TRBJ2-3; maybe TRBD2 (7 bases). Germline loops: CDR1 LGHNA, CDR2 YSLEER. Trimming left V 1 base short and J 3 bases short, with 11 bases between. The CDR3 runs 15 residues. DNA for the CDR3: TGCGCCAGCAGCCAAGGGGGGGGGCGGACAGATACGCAGTATTTT. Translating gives CASSQGGGRTDTQYF.

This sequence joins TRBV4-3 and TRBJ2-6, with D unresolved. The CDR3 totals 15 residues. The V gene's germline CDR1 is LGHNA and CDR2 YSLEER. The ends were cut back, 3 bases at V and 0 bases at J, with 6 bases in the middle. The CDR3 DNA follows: TGCGCCAGCAGCCAGTACGGCTCTGGGGCCAACGTCCTGACTTTC. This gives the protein CASSQYGSGANVLTF.

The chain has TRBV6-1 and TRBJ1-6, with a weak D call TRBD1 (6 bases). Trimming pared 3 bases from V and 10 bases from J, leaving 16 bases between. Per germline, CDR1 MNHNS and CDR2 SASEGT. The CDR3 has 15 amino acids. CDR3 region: CASSEDSRSWSPLHF. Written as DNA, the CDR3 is TGTGCCAGCAGTGAGGACAGCAGATCATGGTCACCCCTCCACTTT.

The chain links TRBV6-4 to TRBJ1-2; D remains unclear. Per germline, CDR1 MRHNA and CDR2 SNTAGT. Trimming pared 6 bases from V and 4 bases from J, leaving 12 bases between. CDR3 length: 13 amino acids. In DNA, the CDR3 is TGTGCCAGCAGCGCAATGCTAGGCTATGGCTACACCTTC. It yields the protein CASSAMLGYGYTF.

DNA for the CDR3: TGTGCCAGCAGCGTCAGCCAGGGGGCCGGCGGGGAGCTGTTTTTT. Amino acids: CASSVSQGAGGELFF. The gene calls are TRBV9 and TRBJ2-2; 8 nucleotides line up with TRBD1. Germline V gene data show CDR1 as SGDLS and CDR2 as YYNGEE. There are 15 residues in the CDR3. V lost 2 bases to trimming and J lost 7 bases; unmatched junction nucleotides: 7. Full variable domain (missing parts from reference TRBV9 and TRBJ2-2): DSGVTQTPKHLITATGQRVTLRCSPRSGDLSVYWYQQSLDQGLQFLIQYYNGEERAKGNILERFSAQQFPDLHSELNLSSLELGDSALYFCASSVSQGAGGELFFGEGSRLTVL.

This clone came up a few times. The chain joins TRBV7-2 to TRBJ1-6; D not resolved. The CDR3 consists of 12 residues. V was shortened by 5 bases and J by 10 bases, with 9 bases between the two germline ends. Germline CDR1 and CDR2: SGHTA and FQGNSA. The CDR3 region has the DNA TGTGCCAGCAGCGGAGCCTCATCACCCCTCCACTTT. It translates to CASSGASSPLHF.